One and the same sample provided the 10 T cell receptor beta chains below, sequenced in a study of neurological immune-mediated disorders. Time point defined: longitudinal time-point 1 (baseline). TCRdb reprocessed the 5' RACE reads via MiXCR and lists one record per CDR3 protein. Counted here are tens of thousands of distinct CDR3 sequences, over 8.5% occurring once; the ten biggest clones make up 6.5% to 8%. The sample was PBMCs. The origin of the receptors is a male donor with HTLV-1-associated myelopathy (HAM/TSP).

In this sample, this clonotype turned up many times. The CDR3 spells CASSLFAGVSYNSPLHF. The DNA for the CDR3 is TGTGCCAGCAGCTTGTTCGCCGGAGTCTCCTATAATTCACCCCTCCACTTT. The chain is built from TRBV5-5 and TRBJ1-6; D is uncertain. Per the germline V gene, CDR1 is SGHKS and CDR2 is YYEKEE (reference sequence). Trimming took 1 base from V and 0 from J, leaving 11 bases between them. The CDR3 is 17 residues long.

In this sample, this clonotype turned up many times. The chain carries TRBV20-1 and TRBJ2-5; TRBD2 matches 7 bases. Germline CDR1 reads DFQATT; CDR2 reads SNEGSKA (reference sequence). The CDR3 length is 13 residues. The V and J ends lost 4 bases and 4 bases, in that order; junction bases with no gene match: 6. The CDR3 bases are TGCAGTGCTATCTCGGGGGGAGGAGAGACCCAGTACTTC. Translation gives CSAISGGGETQYF.

In its sample, this clonotype was seen many times. V and J are TRBV5-1 and TRBJ1-4; D is uncertain. Germline assignment: CDR1 SGHRS and CDR2 YFSETQ. Trimming cost V 2 bases and J 8 bases, with 13 bases left between them. The CDR3 spans 14 residues. In DNA form, the CDR3 reads TGCGCCAGCAGCTTCTCCGGGTTGGGGGAAAAACTGTTTTTT. Protein product: CASSFSGLGEKLFF.

Regarding this clonotype: One end of the junction fails to match germline, which may point to a read error. In nucleotides, the CDR3 is TGTGCCAGCAGCTTAGACAGGGGGCGGGTTGATATGCAGTATTTT. Its translation: CASSLDRGRVDMQYF. The chain has TRBV7-2 and TRBJ2-3; TRBD1 matches at 9 bases. In germline, CDR1 is SGHTA, CDR2 FQGNSA. The CDR3 spans 15 residues. Together with reference TRBV7-2 and TRBJ2-3, the CDR3 gives the full variable domain: GAGVSQSPSNKVTEKGKDVELRCDPISGHTALYWYRQSLGQGLEFLIYFQGNSAPDKSGLPSDRFSAERTGGSVSTLTIQRTQQEDSAVYLCASSLDRGRVDMQYFGPGTRLTVL.

In this sample, this clonotype turned up many times. The J gene is TRBJ2-1, the V gene TRBV5-1, with D unresolved. CDR1 is SGHRS and CDR2 is YFSETQ in the germline V gene. The CDR3 length is 14 residues. V lost 5 bases to trimming and J lost 8 bases, with 17 bases between them. The CDR3 loop is CASSPNGRPDEQFF. For the CDR3, the DNA is TGCGCCAGCAGTCCGAACGGCAGGCCTGATGAGCAGTTCTTC.

This clonotype was seen repeatedly, ten times or more. J is TRBJ1-6 and V is TRBV15, with D maybe TRBD1 (5 bases). The CDR3 covers 16 residues. Trimming pared 4 bases from V and 7 bases from J, leaving 17 bases between. CDR1 and CDR2 from the germline V gene are LNHNV and YYDKDF (reference sequence). The CDR3, as DNA: TGTGCCACCAGCAAGCCTCCCGCGGGACCAAATTCACCCCTCCACTTT. Amino acid sequence: CATSKPPAGPNSPLHF.

The chain combines TRBV30 with TRBJ1-1; the match to TRBD1 covers 7 bases. Germline V gives CDR1 GTSNPN, CDR2 SVGIG (reference sequence). V was pared by 4 bases and J by 6 bases, with 5 bases of the junction left unmatched. The CDR3 sequence is 12 residues long. The CDR3 nucleotides are TGTGCCTGGAACCGGGACAGTCCTGAAGCTTTCTTT. It specifies CAWNRDSPEAFF.

This chain uses TRBV4-2 with TRBJ2-7; 8 bases line up with TRBD1. The trim removed 0 bases at V and 6 bases at J, leaving 10 bases unmatched. The CDR3 contains 16 residues. Germline CDR1 reads LGHNA; CDR2 reads YNFKEQ. CDR3: CASSQDDRGLAGEQYF. CDR3 nucleotide sequence: TGTGCCAGCAGCCAAGATGACAGGGGCCTAGCTGGCGAGCAGTACTTC.

As regards this clonotype: A clone one base away is much larger, so this may be a read error. The V call is TRBV9, the J call TRBJ2-5; D is unresolved. Germline V lookup: CDR1 SGDLS, CDR2 YYNGEE. With 4 bases removed from V and 5 bases from J, the gap between germline ends came to 18 bases. This CDR3 spans 15 amino acids. DNA of the CDR3: TGTGCCAGCAGCCCGCCGGGCTCAAGCTGGGAGACCCAGTACTTC. Translating it yields CASSPPGSSWETQYF.

This clonotype was seen a single time. The conserved phenylalanine or tryptophan normally closing the CDR3 is absent here, so this likely arose from a read error. The chain carries TRBV4-3 and TRBJ1-2, with a possible D match to TRBD1 (5 bases). The V gene's germline CDR1 is LGHNA and CDR2 YSLEER. Between the trimmed V and J ends, which lost 4 bases and 2 bases, there was a span of 14 bases. The length of the CDR3 is 15 residues. The CDR3 DNA reads TGCGCCAGCAGCCGCGGGGTCCGGGGGAACTATGGCTACACCCTC. Translated, it gives CASSRGVRGNYGYTL.